The 3 T cell receptor beta chains listed next were all sequenced from one sample in a study of shared clonotypes between healthy human individuals. Some clones are missing from TCRdb's copy, which holds only in-frame ones; the method was immunoSEQ multiplex PCR. The sample yields 2.3 million or so clones, 85% to 95% seen once. What was sequenced was naive CD4+ T cells from PBMCs. Specified subset: CD45RA+ positively selected. The receptors come from a man aged 18-30 years in good health. Some clones in this sample may be carry-over from other donors' samples.

DNA for the CDR3: TGTGCTAGTGGTTTTTCAGGAGGGGAATACTATGGCTACACCTTC. It is translated as CASGFSGGEYYGYTF. This chain uses TRBV12-5 with TRBJ1-2, with a tentative D call TRBD1 (5 bases). Trimming cost V 3 bases and J 3 bases, with 14 bases left between them. Germline values: CDR1 LGHNT, CDR2 FRNRAP. The CDR3 runs to 15 residues.

In regard to this clone: Other DNA sequences from this sample encode an identical CDR3 as well. The chain has TRBV18 and TRBJ1-5; 7 bases are a match to TRBD1. This CDR3 region has 15 residues. Germline trimming cut 3 bases from V and 0 bases from J; bases unmatched to any gene: 2. Looked up from germline, CDR1 is KGHSH and CDR2 is LQKENI. CDR3 region: CASSPTGDSNQPQHF. CDR3 in DNA: TGTGCCAGCTCACCTACAGGGGATAGCAATCAGCCCCAGCATTTT.

The chain has TRBV6-5 and TRBJ2-5, with 10 bases that match TRBD2. This CDR3 is built from 14 residues. The V gene end was trimmed by 6 bases and the J gene end by 4 bases; junction bases not matched to a gene: 5. CDR1 and CDR2 from the germline V gene are MNHEY and SVGAGI. This chain's CDR3 is CASRLAGGSETQYF. CDR3 in DNA: TGTGCCAGCAGATTAGCGGGAGGATCAGAGACCCAGTACTTC.